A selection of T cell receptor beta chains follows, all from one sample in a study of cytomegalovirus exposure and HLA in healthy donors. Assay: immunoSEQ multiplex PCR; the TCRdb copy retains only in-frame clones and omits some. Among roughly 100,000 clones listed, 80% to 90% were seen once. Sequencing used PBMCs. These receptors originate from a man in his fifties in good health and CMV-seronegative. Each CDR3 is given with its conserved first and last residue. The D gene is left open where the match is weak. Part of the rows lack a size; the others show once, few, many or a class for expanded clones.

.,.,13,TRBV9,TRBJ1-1,CASSPIENTEAFF,TGTGCCAGCAGCCCTATAGAGAACACTGAAGCTTTCTTT
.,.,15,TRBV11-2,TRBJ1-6,CASRRLGAQNSPLHF,TGTGCCAGCAGACGCTTGGGGGCGCAAAATTCACCCCTCCACTTT
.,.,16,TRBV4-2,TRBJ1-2,CASSQGGGQINYGYTF,TGTGCCAGCAGCCAAGGCGGAGGACAGATTAACTATGGCTACACCTTC
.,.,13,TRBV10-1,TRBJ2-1,CASSESPGDEQFF,TGCGCCAGCAGTGAGAGTCCCGGGGATGAGCAGTTCTTC
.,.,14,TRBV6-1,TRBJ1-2,CASSVGVTNYGYTF,TGTGCCAGCAGTGTAGGAGTTACGAACTATGGCTACACCTTC
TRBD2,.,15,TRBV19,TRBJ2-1,CASSVQRGAFNEQFF,TGTGCCAGTAGTGTTCAGCGGGGGGCATTCAATGAGCAGTTCTTC
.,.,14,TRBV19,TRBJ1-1,CASRKGGPNTEAFF,TGTGCCAGTCGGAAAGGCGGGCCGAACACTGAAGCTTTCTTT
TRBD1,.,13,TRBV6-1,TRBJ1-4,CASSGGQGEKLFF,TGTGCCAGCAGTGGAGGACAGGGGGAAAAACTGTTTTTT
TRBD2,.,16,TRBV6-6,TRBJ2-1,CASREGLAGGFNEQFF,TGTGCCAGCAGGGAGGGACTAGCGGGGGGTTTCAATGAGCAGTTCTTC
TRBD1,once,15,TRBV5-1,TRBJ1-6,CASSMTGGTDSPLHF,TGCGCCAGCAGCATGACAGGGGGGACCGATTCACCCCTCCACTTT
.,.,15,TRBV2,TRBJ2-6,CASTLRGSGANVLTF,TGTGCCAGCACCCTCAGGGGCTCTGGGGCCAACGTCCTGACTTTC
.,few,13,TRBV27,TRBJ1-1,CASRIQLNTEAFF,TGTGCCAGCAGAATTCAATTGAACACTGAAGCTTTCTTT
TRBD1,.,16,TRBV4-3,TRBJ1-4,CASSQDIGQANEKLFF,TGCGCCAGCAGCCAAGATATCGGACAGGCTAATGAAAAACTGTTTTTT
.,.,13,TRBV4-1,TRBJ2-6,CASTPGGLGVLTF,TGCGCCAGCACCCCCGGGGGTCTTGGCGTCCTGACTTTC
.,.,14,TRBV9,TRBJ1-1,CASSVDGGNTEAFF,TGTGCCAGCAGCGTAGACGGCGGGAACACTGAAGCTTTCTTT
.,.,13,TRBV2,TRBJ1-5,CASSESQVQPQHF,TGTGCCAGCAGTGAATCTCAGGTTCAGCCCCAGCATTTT
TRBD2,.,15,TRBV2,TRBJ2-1,CASSEVPGGYNEQFF,TGTGCCAGCAGTGAAGTTCCCGGGGGGTACAATGAGCAGTTCTTC
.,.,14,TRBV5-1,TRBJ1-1,CASNRGQENTEAFF,TGCGCCAGCAACCGCGGGCAGGAGAACACTGAAGCTTTCTTT
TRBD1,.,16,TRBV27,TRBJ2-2,CASSLSGTANTGELFF,TGTGCCAGCAGTTTATCCGGGACAGCGAACACCGGGGAGCTGTTTTTT
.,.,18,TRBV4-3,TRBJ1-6,CASSQDLSRGAYNSPLHF,TGCGCCAGCAGCCAAGATCTTAGTAGGGGCGCCTATAATTCACCCCTCCACTTT
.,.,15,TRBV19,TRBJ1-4,CASKLLGGTNEKLFF,TGTGCCAGTAAGCTCCTGGGAGGAACTAATGAAAAACTGTTTTTT
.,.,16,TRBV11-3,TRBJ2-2,CASSLDGQVDTGELFF,TGTGCCAGCAGCTTAGATGGGCAGGTTGACACCGGGGAGCTGTTTTTT
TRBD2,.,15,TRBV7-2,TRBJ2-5,CASRVTSGVQETQYF,TGTGCCAGCAGGGTTACTAGCGGAGTGCAAGAGACCCAGTACTTC
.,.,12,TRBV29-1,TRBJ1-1,CSVGGGGTEAFF,TGCAGCGTTGGAGGGGGAGGGACTGAAGCTTTCTTT
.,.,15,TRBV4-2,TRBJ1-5,CASSQDSLSNQPQHF,TGTGCCAGCAGCCAAGATTCCCTTAGCAATCAGCCCCAGCATTTT
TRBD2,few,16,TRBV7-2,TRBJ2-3,CASSLNSGGLTDTQYF,TGTGCCAGCAGCTTAAATAGCGGGGGGCTCACAGATACGCAGTATTTT
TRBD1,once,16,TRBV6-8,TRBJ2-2,CASGGQGAPGTGELFF,TGTGCCAGCGGGGGACAGGGGGCCCCCGGAACCGGGGAGCTGTTTTTT
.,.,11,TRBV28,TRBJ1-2,CASPNSSEELF,TGTGCCAGCCCCAATTCTTCCGAGGAGCTCTTC
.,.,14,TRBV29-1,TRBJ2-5,CSVEREDRRETQYF,TGCAGCGTTGAGCGCGAAGACAGGAGAGAGACCCAGTACTTC
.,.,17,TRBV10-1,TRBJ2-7,CASSGPLRAGPSYEQYF,TGCGCCAGCAGTGGGCCTCTTCGGGCGGGGCCTTCCTACGAGCAGTACTTC
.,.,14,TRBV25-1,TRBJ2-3,CASRPGQYTDTQYF,TGTGCCAGCAGGCCCGGACAGTACACAGATACGCAGTATTTT
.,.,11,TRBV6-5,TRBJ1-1,CASRRSNEAFF,TGTGCCAGCAGGAGGTCAAATGAAGCTTTCTTT
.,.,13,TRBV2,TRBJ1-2,CASRETGYPGYTF,TGTGCCAGCAGGGAGACAGGATATCCTGGCTACACCTTC
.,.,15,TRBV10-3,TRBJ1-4,CAISESTGYNEKLFF,TGTGCCATCAGTGAGTCGACAGGCTATAATGAAAAACTGTTTTTT
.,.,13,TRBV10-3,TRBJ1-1,CAISESKGTEAFF,TGTGCCATCAGTGAGTCCAAGGGGACTGAAGCTTTCTTT
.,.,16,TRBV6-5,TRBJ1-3,CASSYLQGSSGNTIYF,TGTGCCAGCAGTTACTTACAGGGATCATCTGGAAACACCATATATTTT
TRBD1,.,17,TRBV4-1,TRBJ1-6,CASSQGGVGQGASPLHF,TGCGCCAGCAGCCAAGGGGGGGTAGGACAGGGGGCTTCACCCCTCCACTTT
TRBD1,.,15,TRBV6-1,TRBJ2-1,CASSADRGKYNEQFF,TGTGCCAGCAGTGCCGACAGGGGGAAGTACAATGAGCAGTTCTTC
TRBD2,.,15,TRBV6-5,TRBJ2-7,CASSLTGTSGYEQYF,TGTGCCAGCAGCCTGACCGGGACTAGCGGGTACGAGCAGTACTTC
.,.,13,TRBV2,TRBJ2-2,CASSELYAGELFF,TGTGCCAGCAGTGAATTGTATGCCGGGGAGCTGTTTTTT
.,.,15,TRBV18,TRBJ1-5,CASSPRQDSNQPQHF,TGTGCCAGCTCACCCAGACAGGACAGCAATCAGCCCCAGCATTTT
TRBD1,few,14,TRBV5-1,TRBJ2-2,CASSLMTGAGELFF,TGCGCCAGCAGCTTAATGACAGGGGCCGGGGAGCTGTTTTTT
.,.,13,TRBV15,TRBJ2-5,CATSRDQGKTQYF,TGTGCCACCAGCAGAGATCAGGGAAAGACCCAGTACTTC
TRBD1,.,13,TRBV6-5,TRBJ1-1,CATQGARNTEAFF,TGTGCCACTCAGGGGGCGAGGAACACTGAAGCTTTCTTT
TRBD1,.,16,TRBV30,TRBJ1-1,CAWSERGGSMNTEAFF,TGTGCCTGGAGTGAGAGAGGGGGCTCGATGAACACTGAAGCTTTCTTT
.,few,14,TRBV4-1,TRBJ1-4,CASSPSEGNEKLFF,TGCGCCAGCAGCCCAAGCGAAGGTAATGAAAAACTGTTTTTT
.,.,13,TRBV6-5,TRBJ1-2,CASSETAFYGYTF,TGTGCCAGCAGTGAGACAGCATTCTATGGCTACACCTTC
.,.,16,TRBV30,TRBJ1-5,CAWSRREGVANQPQHF,TGTGCCTGGAGTCGGAGGGAAGGGGTGGCAAATCAGCCCCAGCATTTT
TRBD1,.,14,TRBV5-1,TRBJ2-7,CASTRGQGPYEQYF,TGCGCCAGCACAAGGGGACAGGGGCCCTACGAGCAGTACTTC
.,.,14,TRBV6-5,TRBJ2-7,CASKGQLSSYEQYF,TGTGCCAGCAAAGGACAGTTGAGCTCCTACGAGCAGTACTTC
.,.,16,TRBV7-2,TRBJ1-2,CASSLHQPNAGYGYTF,TGTGCCAGCAGCCTCCACCAACCCAACGCCGGCTATGGCTACACCTTC
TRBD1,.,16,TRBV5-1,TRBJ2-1,CASSLVTGQGPNEQFF,TGCGCCAGCAGCTTGGTTACGGGACAGGGCCCTAATGAGCAGTTCTTC
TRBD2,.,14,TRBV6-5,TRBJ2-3,CASSERGGTYTQYF,TGTGCCAGCAGCGAGCGGGGAGGCACGTATACGCAGTATTTT
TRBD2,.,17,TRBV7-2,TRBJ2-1,CASSIGPGAGGQNEQFF,TGTGCCAGCAGCATAGGACCGGGGGCGGGGGGTCAAAATGAGCAGTTCTTC
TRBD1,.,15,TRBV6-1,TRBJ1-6,CASSERTGPGRPLHF,TGTGCCAGCAGTGAACGGACAGGGCCAGGGAGACCCCTCCACTTT
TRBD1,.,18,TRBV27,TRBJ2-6,CASSSWTGIVSGANVLTF,TGTGCCAGCAGTTCCTGGACAGGGATTGTTTCTGGGGCCAACGTCCTGACTTTC
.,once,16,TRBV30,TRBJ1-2,CAWSRGGAGGADGYTF,TGTGCCTGGAGTCGAGGAGGCGCGGGGGGCGCGGATGGCTACACCTTC